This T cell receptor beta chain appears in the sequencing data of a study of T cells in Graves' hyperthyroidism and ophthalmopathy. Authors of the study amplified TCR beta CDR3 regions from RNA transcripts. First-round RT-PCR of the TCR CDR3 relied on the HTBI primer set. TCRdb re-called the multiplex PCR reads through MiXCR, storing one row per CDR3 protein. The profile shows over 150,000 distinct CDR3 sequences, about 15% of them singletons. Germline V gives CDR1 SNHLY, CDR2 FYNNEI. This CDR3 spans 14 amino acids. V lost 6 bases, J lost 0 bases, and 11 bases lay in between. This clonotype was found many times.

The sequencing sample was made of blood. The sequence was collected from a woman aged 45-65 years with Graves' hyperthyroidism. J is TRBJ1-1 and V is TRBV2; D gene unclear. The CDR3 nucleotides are TGTGCCAGCAGGTACCGCGCCATGAACACTGAAGCTTTCTTT. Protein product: CASRYRAMNTEAFF.